This T cell receptor (beta chain) was sequenced during a study of cytomegalovirus exposure and HLA in healthy donors. This PCR relied on a set of 60 Vbeta primers and 13 Jbeta primers. Generated by immunoSEQ multiplex PCR, the TCRdb table keeps only in-frame clones and is missing some. The profile shows around 130,000 clones, about 77% of them singletons. The CDR3 runs 13 residues. V was pared by 6 bases and J by 6 bases, with 13 bases between. Germline CDR1 is ENHRY and CDR2 is SYGVKD. The clonotype comes from a man aged 45-65 years in good health and CMV-seronegative. The gene calls are TRBV10-3 and TRBJ2-3, with a tentative D call TRBD2 (5 bases). What was sequenced was PBMCs. CDR3 sequence: CAISVLEDDTQYF. The CDR3 bases are TGTGCCATCAGCGTGCTGGAGGACGATACGCAGTATTTT.